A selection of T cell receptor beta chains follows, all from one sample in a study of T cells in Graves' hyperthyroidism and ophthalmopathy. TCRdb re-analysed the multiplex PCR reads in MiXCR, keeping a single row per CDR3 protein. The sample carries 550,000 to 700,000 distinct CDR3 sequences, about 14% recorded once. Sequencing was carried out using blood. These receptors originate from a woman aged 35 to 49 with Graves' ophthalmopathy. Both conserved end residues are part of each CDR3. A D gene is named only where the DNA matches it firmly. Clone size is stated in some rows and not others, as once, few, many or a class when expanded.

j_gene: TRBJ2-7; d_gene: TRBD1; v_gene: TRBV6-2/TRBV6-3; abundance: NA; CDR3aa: CASRYRGSNYEQYF; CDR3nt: TGTGCCAGCAGATACAGGGGATCAAACTACGAGCAGTACTTC
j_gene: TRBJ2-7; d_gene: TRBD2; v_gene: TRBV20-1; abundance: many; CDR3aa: CSARGLAGAGSYEQYF; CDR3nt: TGCAGTGCTAGAGGACTAGCGGGAGCCGGTTCCTACGAGCAGTACTTC
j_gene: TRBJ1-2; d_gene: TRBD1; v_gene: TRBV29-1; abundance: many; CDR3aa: CSVGAGQRRGYTF; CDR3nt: TGCAGCGTTGGGGCGGGACAGCGGCGTGGCTACACCTTC
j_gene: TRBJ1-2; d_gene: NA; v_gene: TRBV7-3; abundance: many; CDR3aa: CARPTNYGYTF; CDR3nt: TGTGCCAGACCTACTAACTATGGCTACACCTTC
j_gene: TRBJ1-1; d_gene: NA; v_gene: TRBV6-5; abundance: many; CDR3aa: CASSYSGLNTEAFF; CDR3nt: TGTGCCAGCAGTTACTCAGGCTTGAACACTGAAGCTTTCTTT
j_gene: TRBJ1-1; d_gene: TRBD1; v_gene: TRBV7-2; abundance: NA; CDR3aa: CASNPRTGGGTEAFF; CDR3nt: TGTGCCAGCAACCCACGGACAGGGGGAGGAACTGAAGCTTTCTTT
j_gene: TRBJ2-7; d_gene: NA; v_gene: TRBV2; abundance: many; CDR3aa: CASKGLHSSYEQYF; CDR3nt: TGTGCCAGCAAGGGGTTACATAGCTCCTACGAGCAGTACTTC
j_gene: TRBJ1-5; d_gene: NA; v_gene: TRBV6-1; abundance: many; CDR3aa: CASTPLGSYSNQPQHF; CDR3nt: TGTGCCAGCACACCTCTAGGCAGTTATAGCAATCAGCCCCAGCATTTT
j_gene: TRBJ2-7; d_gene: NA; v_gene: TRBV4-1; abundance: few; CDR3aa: CASSQELFDSYEQYF; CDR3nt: TGCGCCAGCAGCCAAGAGTTATTCGACAGCTACGAGCAGTACTTC
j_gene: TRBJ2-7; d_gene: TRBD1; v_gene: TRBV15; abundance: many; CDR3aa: CATSRTTGTGTSEQYF; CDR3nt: TGTGCCACCAGCAGAACTACCGGGACAGGGACGTCAGAGCAGTACTTC
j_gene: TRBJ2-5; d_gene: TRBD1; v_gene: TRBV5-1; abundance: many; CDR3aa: CASSLGDRGGETQYF; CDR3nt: TGCGCCAGCAGCTTGGGAGACAGGGGAGGAGAGACCCAGTACTTC
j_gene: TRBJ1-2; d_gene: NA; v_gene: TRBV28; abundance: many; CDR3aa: CASSLGKNYGYTF; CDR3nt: TGTGCCAGCAGTTTGGGCAAGAACTATGGCTACACCTTC
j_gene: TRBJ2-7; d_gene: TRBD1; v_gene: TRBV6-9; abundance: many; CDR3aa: CASSPHAAGQGYYEQYF; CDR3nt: TGTGCCAGCAGTCCCCACGCCGCGGGACAGGGTTACTACGAGCAGTACTTC
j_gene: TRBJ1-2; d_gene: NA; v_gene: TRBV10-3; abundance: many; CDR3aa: CAISESLALSNYGYTF; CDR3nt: TGTGCCATCAGTGAGTCGTTAGCGCTGTCTAACTATGGCTACACCTTC
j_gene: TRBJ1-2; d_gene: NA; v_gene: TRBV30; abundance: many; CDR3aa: CAWSDSQGYTF; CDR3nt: TGTGCCTGGAGTGACAGTCAGGGCTACACCTTC
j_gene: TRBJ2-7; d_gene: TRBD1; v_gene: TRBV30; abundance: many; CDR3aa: CAWSGKETRGQEYEQYF; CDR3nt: TGTGCCTGGAGTGGCAAGGAAACCAGGGGGCAGGAGTACGAGCAGTACTTC
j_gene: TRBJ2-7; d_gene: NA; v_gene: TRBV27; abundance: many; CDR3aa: CASSATVGSYEQYF; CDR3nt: TGTGCCAGCAGCGCCACGGTGGGGTCCTACGAGCAGTACTTC
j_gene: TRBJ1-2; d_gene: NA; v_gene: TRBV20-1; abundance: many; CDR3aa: CSASGGLTYGYTF; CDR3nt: TGCAGTGCTAGTGGTGGACTCACCTATGGCTACACCTTC
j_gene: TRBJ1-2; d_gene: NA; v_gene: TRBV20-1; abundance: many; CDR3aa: CSAAEEALGYTF; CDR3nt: TGCAGTGCTGCCGAGGAGGCCCTGGGCTACACCTTC
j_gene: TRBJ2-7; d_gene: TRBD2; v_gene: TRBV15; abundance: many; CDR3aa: CATSRGGTSGQAYEQYF; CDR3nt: TGTGCCACCAGCAGGGGAGGGACTAGCGGTCAAGCCTACGAGCAGTACTTC
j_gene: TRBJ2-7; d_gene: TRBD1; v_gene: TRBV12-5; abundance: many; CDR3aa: CASGGQGTTYEQYF; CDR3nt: TGTGCTAGTGGCGGACAGGGGACGACGTACGAGCAGTACTTC
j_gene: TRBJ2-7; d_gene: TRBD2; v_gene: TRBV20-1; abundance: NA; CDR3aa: CSAGLLAGGPGEQYF; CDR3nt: TGCAGTGCTGGCCTCCTAGCGGGAGGGCCGGGTGAGCAGTACTTC
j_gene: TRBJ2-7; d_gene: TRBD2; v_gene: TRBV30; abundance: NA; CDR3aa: CAWSWGGVGEQYF; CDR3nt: TGTGCCTGGAGTTGGGGGGGAGTCGGCGAGCAGTACTTC
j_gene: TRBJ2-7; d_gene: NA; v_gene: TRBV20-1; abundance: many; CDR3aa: CSATQGQTSSYEQYF; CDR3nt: TGCAGTGCTACCCAAGGACAGACAAGCTCCTACGAGCAGTACTTC
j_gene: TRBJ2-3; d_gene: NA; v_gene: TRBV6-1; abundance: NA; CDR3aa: CASRRSTLPDTQYF; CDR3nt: TGTGCCAGCAGACGTTCCACACTTCCAGATACGCAGTATTTT
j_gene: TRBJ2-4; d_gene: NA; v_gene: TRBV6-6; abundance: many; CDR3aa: CASSYEGNIQYF; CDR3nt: TGTGCCAGCAGTTACGAGGGGAACATTCAGTACTTC
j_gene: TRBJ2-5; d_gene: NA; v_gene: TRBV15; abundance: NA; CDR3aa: CATSRGRNQETQYF; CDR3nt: TGTGCCACCAGCAGAGGCCGGAACCAAGAGACCCAGTACTTC
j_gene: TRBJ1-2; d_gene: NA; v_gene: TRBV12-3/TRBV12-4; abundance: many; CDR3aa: CASSRYRNPNYGYTF; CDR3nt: TGTGCCAGCAGTCGATACAGGAACCCTAACTATGGCTACACCTTC
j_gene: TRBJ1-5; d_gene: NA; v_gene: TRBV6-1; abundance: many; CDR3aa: CASSVQGSSGNQPQHF; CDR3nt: TGTGCCAGCAGTGTTCAGGGGAGCAGTGGCAATCAGCCCCAGCATTTT